These T cell receptor beta chains were read from a single sample in a study of regulatory T cells in long-lasting Graves disease. Using its own MiXCR run on the multiplex PCR reads, TCRdb lists one record per CDR3 protein. The sample includes 400,000 to 550,000 distinct CDR3 sequences, about 16% of them seen just once. This sample was shared with a second study, whose subject was T cells in Graves' hyperthyroidism and ophthalmopathy.

The material sequenced was peripheral blood mononuclear cells (PBMCs), taken at new diagnosis, from a patient treated with antithyroid drugs. Receptor source: a woman aged 18 to 35 with Graves disease. The CDR3 runs from the conserved cysteine through the conserved F or W. Each record gives: D gene, clone size, J gene, V gene, CDR3 protein. The D gene is left open where the match is weak. Clone size is shown for a subset of rows, as once, few, many or a class of expanded clone.

D gene: TRBD1
clone size: few
J gene: TRBJ1-1
V gene: TRBV27
CDR3 protein: CASSNNLRGGTEAFF

D gene: .
clone size: many
J gene: TRBJ2-1
V gene: TRBV3-1
CDR3 protein: CASSLSHREQFF

D gene: TRBD2
clone size: few
J gene: TRBJ2-6
V gene: TRBV5-1
CDR3 protein: CASSRGVSGANVLTF

D gene: TRBD2
clone size: .
J gene: TRBJ2-7
V gene: TRBV6-1
CDR3 protein: CATSHSGNPHEQYF

D gene: TRBD1
clone size: few
J gene: TRBJ2-2
V gene: TRBV4-3
CDR3 protein: CASSQVQGAVTGELFF

D gene: TRBD1
clone size: .
J gene: TRBJ1-2
V gene: TRBV20-1
CDR3 protein: CSATGQNYGYTF

D gene: TRBD2
clone size: many
J gene: TRBJ2-3
V gene: TRBV30
CDR3 protein: CAWGARGTSGKSTDTQYF

D gene: .
clone size: .
J gene: TRBJ2-6
V gene: TRBV7-3
CDR3 protein: CASSPPSPGFSGANVLTF

D gene: .
clone size: few
J gene: TRBJ2-6
V gene: TRBV29-1
CDR3 protein: CSVAHAGANVLTF

D gene: .
clone size: few
J gene: TRBJ2-2
V gene: TRBV19
CDR3 protein: CASSIWGNTGELFF

D gene: TRBD2
clone size: many
J gene: TRBJ2-7
V gene: TRBV10-3
CDR3 protein: CATLTSGEQYF

D gene: .
clone size: many
J gene: TRBJ1-6
V gene: TRBV28
CDR3 protein: CASSLRRRPTRGSPLHF

D gene: .
clone size: few
J gene: TRBJ1-2
V gene: TRBV5-1
CDR3 protein: CATPMAEDINYGYTF

D gene: TRBD2
clone size: many
J gene: TRBJ2-3
V gene: TRBV28
CDR3 protein: CASSSPEKTGGPADTQYF

D gene: TRBD2
clone size: many
J gene: TRBJ2-1
V gene: TRBV28
CDR3 protein: CASSAGTSGNNEQFF

D gene: .
clone size: .
J gene: TRBJ2-1
V gene: TRBV4-1
CDR3 protein: CASSQDPGTASYNEQFF

D gene: TRBD1
clone size: few
J gene: TRBJ1-4
V gene: TRBV30
CDR3 protein: CAWGTGTVGEKLFF

D gene: .
clone size: .
J gene: TRBJ2-5
V gene: TRBV7-2
CDR3 protein: CASSLRANQETQYF

D gene: TRBD2
clone size: .
J gene: TRBJ2-1
V gene: TRBV27
CDR3 protein: CASSNWGGSGNEQFF

D gene: .
clone size: many
J gene: TRBJ1-1
V gene: TRBV27
CDR3 protein: CASSFFENTEAFF

D gene: .
clone size: many
J gene: TRBJ2-7
V gene: TRBV7-8
CDR3 protein: CASSKLGTYGEQYF

D gene: .
clone size: .
J gene: TRBJ2-2
V gene: TRBV12-3/TRBV12-4
CDR3 protein: CASSQQGKGTGELFF

D gene: .
clone size: .
J gene: TRBJ2-1
V gene: TRBV28
CDR3 protein: CASSARIEQFF

D gene: TRBD2
clone size: few
J gene: TRBJ2-3
V gene: TRBV20-1
CDR3 protein: CSARWEGQDTQYF

D gene: .
clone size: few
J gene: TRBJ2-3
V gene: TRBV20-1
CDR3 protein: CSARDEGSSTDTQYF

D gene: .
clone size: few
J gene: TRBJ2-2
V gene: TRBV24-1
CDR3 protein: CATSDPARPQTNTGELFF

D gene: TRBD2
clone size: .
J gene: TRBJ2-7
V gene: TRBV20-1
CDR3 protein: CSASRLAVPYEQYF

D gene: .
clone size: many
J gene: TRBJ2-3
V gene: TRBV15
CDR3 protein: CATSRVDTGDTQYF

D gene: .
clone size: .
J gene: TRBJ2-7
V gene: TRBV15
CDR3 protein: CATSRDTGTNEQYF

D gene: TRBD2
clone size: many
J gene: TRBJ2-3
V gene: TRBV28
CDR3 protein: CASSLWGGTTTDTQYF

D gene: .
clone size: few
J gene: TRBJ2-5
V gene: TRBV9
CDR3 protein: CASSLRSRETQYF

D gene: TRBD2
clone size: .
J gene: TRBJ2-1
V gene: TRBV28
CDR3 protein: CASSILAGVNEQFF

D gene: TRBD1
clone size: .
J gene: TRBJ2-3
V gene: TRBV6-2/TRBV6-3
CDR3 protein: CASIKNFGTGEDTQYF

D gene: TRBD1
clone size: few
J gene: TRBJ2-5
V gene: TRBV9
CDR3 protein: CASSSNRDRGGETQYF

D gene: TRBD2
clone size: many
J gene: TRBJ2-1
V gene: TRBV9
CDR3 protein: CASSVGLADYNEQFF

D gene: .
clone size: many
J gene: TRBJ1-1
V gene: TRBV2
CDR3 protein: CASSEEVLLNTEAFF

D gene: TRBD1
clone size: many
J gene: TRBJ2-7
V gene: TRBV18
CDR3 protein: CASSQDRGVFYEQYF

D gene: .
clone size: many
J gene: TRBJ1-1
V gene: TRBV7-9
CDR3 protein: CASSLAGMNTEAFF

D gene: .
clone size: .
J gene: TRBJ2-5
V gene: TRBV5-4
CDR3 protein: CASSAQGIQETQYF

D gene: TRBD1
clone size: .
J gene: TRBJ2-4
V gene: TRBV9
CDR3 protein: CASSAGQGLAKNIQYF

D gene: .
clone size: .
J gene: TRBJ1-5
V gene: TRBV15
CDR3 protein: CATSRDGGFSNQPQHF

D gene: .
clone size: many
J gene: TRBJ2-7
V gene: TRBV7-2
CDR3 protein: CASSLGQASSYEQYF

D gene: .
clone size: few
J gene: TRBJ2-2
V gene: TRBV7-7
CDR3 protein: CASSSGQNTGELFF

D gene: .
clone size: few
J gene: TRBJ2-7
V gene: TRBV5-1
CDR3 protein: CASSFVTTGEQYF

D gene: TRBD2
clone size: many
J gene: TRBJ2-3
V gene: TRBV7-3
CDR3 protein: CASSPWGRGSTDTQYF

D gene: .
clone size: .
J gene: TRBJ2-2
V gene: TRBV6-1
CDR3 protein: CASNGAREPSNTGELFF

D gene: .
clone size: few
J gene: TRBJ2-3
V gene: TRBV7-3
CDR3 protein: CASSLEVTKFPMQYF

D gene: .
clone size: many
J gene: TRBJ2-3
V gene: TRBV28
CDR3 protein: CAVKGGWETDTQYF

D gene: .
clone size: few
J gene: TRBJ2-5
V gene: TRBV18
CDR3 protein: CASSPEGLRETQYF

D gene: .
clone size: many
J gene: TRBJ2-7
V gene: TRBV13
CDR3 protein: CASSSNDYEQYF

D gene: TRBD1
clone size: .
J gene: TRBJ2-3
V gene: TRBV10-3
CDR3 protein: CAISGTGSEDTQYF

D gene: TRBD2
clone size: few
J gene: TRBJ2-1
V gene: TRBV7-2
CDR3 protein: CASSITSGRAGEQFF